The 15 T cell receptor beta chains presented below share a single source sample, sequenced in a study of CD8 T cells in Susac syndrome. RNA, at about 0.45 to 1 ug, was reverse transcribed with random hexamers. TCRdb fed the immunoSEQ multiplex PCR reads into MiXCR, producing one record per CDR3 protein. In the table there are about 300,000 distinct CDR3 sequences, about 82% of which are singletons. Sequencing used CD8+ T cells from PBMCs. These receptors came from a human donor with multiple sclerosis.

This sequence joins TRBV6-5 and TRBJ2-7, with D perhaps matching TRBD1 or TRBD2 (5 bases each). Trimming took 5 bases from V and 5 from J, leaving 13 bases between them. This CDR3 has 13 amino acids. Germline V CDR1 and CDR2: MNHEY, SVGAGI. The CDR3 sequence is CASSRGPSNEQYF. In nucleotides, the CDR3 is TGTGCCAGCAGTAGGGGACCCAGCAACGAGCAGTACTTC.

Only a few counts were recorded for this clonotype. The chain joins TRBV6-2 or TRBV6-3 to TRBJ2-7, with TRBD2 as a possible D gene (5 bases). Looked up from germline, CDR1 is MNHEY and CDR2 is SVGEGT. CDR3 length: 14 amino acids. V was clipped by 0 bases and J by 4 bases, with 10 bases between them. The CDR3 DNA reads TGTGCCAGCAGTTACTCCGGAAGAGGGTACGAGCAGTACTTC. The encoded protein is CASSYSGRGYEQYF.

This clonotype occurred once. V is TRBV27 and J is TRBJ1-2; the D gene is possibly TRBD1 (5 bases). CDR3 length equals 13 residues. Looked up from germline, CDR1 is MNHEY and CDR2 is SMNVEV (reference sequence). V was shortened by 6 bases and J by 3 bases, with 11 bases between the two germline ends. CDR3 amino acids: CASSRGSDYGYTF. In DNA form, the CDR3 reads TGTGCCAGCAGCCGGGGGTCGGACTATGGCTACACCTTC.

In nucleotides, the CDR3 is TGCAGCGTCCCAGGGACGGTCGACGAGCAGTACTTC. It yields the protein CSVPGTVDEQYF. The rearrangement joins TRBV29-1 to TRBJ2-7, with D possibly being TRBD1 or TRBD2 (5 bases each). Germline V gene sequence: CDR1 SQVTM, CDR2 ANQGSEA. V lost 6 bases to trimming and J lost 5 bases, with 14 bases between them. The CDR3 is 12 amino acids.

This sequence joins TRBV6-5 and TRBJ2-6; D unresolved. Germline V CDR1 and CDR2: MNHEY, SVGAGI. Trimming removed 0 bases from V and 0 bases from J, with 6 bases in between. This CDR3 comprises 16 residues. The CDR3 bases are TGTGCCAGCAGTTACTCTCCTCCCTCTGGGGCCAACGTCCTGACTTTC. This encodes CASSYSPPSGANVLTF.

The rearrangement joins TRBV14 to TRBJ2-7; 11 bases align to TRBD2. CDR3 length equals 18 residues. Losses at the gene ends were 0 bases for V and 5 bases for J; bases not matched to a gene: 12. Per the germline V gene, CDR1 is SGHDN and CDR2 is FVKESK. As DNA, the CDR3 is TGTGCCAGCAGCCAAGATGCCCGGCTTAGCGGGAGGGCAAACGAGCAGTACTTC. It yields the protein CASSQDARLSGRANEQYF.

This chain uses TRBV14 with TRBJ1-6, with a weak D call TRBD1 (6 bases). The CDR3 has 15 amino acids. Germline loops: CDR1 SGHDN, CDR2 FVKESK. V shed 3 bases and J shed 10 bases, with 16 bases lying between them. CDR3 bases: TGTGCCAGCAGCCATTTCGGAAAGGGGGACTCACCCCTCCACTTT. Protein sequence: CASSHFGKGDSPLHF.

V is TRBV7-2 and J is TRBJ2-7, with a weak D call TRBD1 (5 bases). CDR3 length equals 15 residues. Per the germline V gene, CDR1 is SGHTA and CDR2 is FQGNSA. V lost 2 bases, J lost 3 bases, and 14 bases lay in between. The CDR3 loop is CASSLIDRPDYEQYF. The CDR3 region has the DNA TGTGCCAGCAGCTTAATCGACAGACCAGACTACGAGCAGTACTTC.

The rearrangement uses TRBV7-9 and TRBJ2-7, with 10 bases aligning to TRBD1. The CDR3 runs 15 residues. In germline, CDR1 is SEHNR, CDR2 FQNEAQ (reference sequence). J was trimmed by 4 bases and V by 3 bases; bases with no gene match: 6. Here the CDR3 DNA reads TGTGCCAGCAGCTTTCCGGGACAGGGGATTTACGAGCAGTACTTC. Its protein is CASSFPGQGIYEQYF.

This sequence joins TRBV20-1 and TRBJ2-7; D call uncertain. The V gene's germline CDR1 is DFQATT and CDR2 SNEGSKA (reference sequence). V shed 3 bases and J shed 0 bases, with 15 bases lying between them. CDR3 size: 15 residues. Written as DNA, the CDR3 is TGCAGTGCTAGCGTAAGCTGGTCTAGCTCCTACGAGCAGTACTTC. This encodes CSASVSWSSSYEQYF.

The chain combines TRBV30 with TRBJ2-2; 12 bases align to TRBD1. The V gene end was trimmed by 3 bases and the J gene end by 2 bases; junction bases not matched to a gene: 13. The CDR3 has 19 residues. In germline, CDR1 is GTSNPN, CDR2 SVGIG (reference sequence). For the CDR3, the DNA is TGTGCCTGGAGGGCCGGCGCCGGGACAGGGGGCCAAAACACCGGGGAGCTGTTTTTT. It encodes CAWRAGAGTGGQNTGELFF.

The chain recombines TRBV28 with TRBJ1-5, with 7 bases lining up with TRBD1. The CDR3 length is 16 residues. J was trimmed by 3 bases and V by 0 bases; bases with no gene match: 5. Germline V gene sequence: CDR1 MDHEN, CDR2 SYDVKM. CDR3 in DNA: TGTGCCAGCAGTTTATGGTTTGGGACAGCCAATCAGCCCCAGCATTTT. Translation: CASSLWFGTANQPQHF. The complete variable domain, with remaining parts taken from reference TRBV28 and TRBJ1-5, reads DVKVTQSSRYLVKRTGEKVFLECVQDMDHENMFWYRQDPGLGLRLIYFSYDVKMKEKGDIPEGYSVSREKKERFSLILESASTNQTSMYLCASSLWFGTANQPQHFGDGTRLSIL.

The chain has TRBV6-6 and TRBJ1-5; possible D gene TRBD1, 5 bases. Trimming cost V 6 bases and J 7 bases, with 13 bases left between them. The CDR3 contains 13 residues. Germline CDR1 and CDR2: MNHNY and SVGAGI (reference sequence). The CDR3 sequence is CASSGTSSQPQHF. Here the CDR3 DNA reads TGTGCCAGCAGCGGGACGTCTTCACAGCCCCAGCATTTT.

The chain is built from TRBV24-1 and TRBJ2-7, with 8 bases fitting TRBD1. J gave up 7 bases and V 3 bases, and 7 bases lay outside the gene matches. CDR1 KGHDR and CDR2 SFDVKD come from the germline V gene. The CDR3 runs to 14 residues. CDR3 bases: TGTGCCACCAGTGATCTACGGACAGGGCAAGAGCAGTACTTC. It encodes CATSDLRTGQEQYF.

The chain recombines TRBV9 with TRBJ2-2; no clear D gene. The CDR3 sequence is 14 residues long. V was shortened by 0 bases and J by 7 bases, with 10 bases between the two germline ends. Looked up from germline, CDR1 is SGDLS and CDR2 is YYNGEE. CDR3 in amino acids: CASSVAWVGGELFF. The CDR3 DNA reads as TGTGCCAGCAGCGTAGCTTGGGTGGGCGGGGAGCTGTTTTTT.